A selection of T cell receptor beta chains follows, all from one sample in a study of T cells in Graves' hyperthyroidism and ophthalmopathy. TCRdb independently ran MiXCR on the multiplex PCR reads; one entry per CDR3 protein. Among 250,000 to 300,000 distinct CDR3 sequences listed, roughly an eighth were seen once. The specimen was blood. The source of these receptors is a woman aged 40-49 years with Graves' hyperthyroidism. CDR3s leave out the opening cysteine and the closing phenylalanine or tryptophan.

>TRBJ2-5|TRBV28
ASSFRVQRETQY
>TRBJ1-5|TRBV27
ASSFSHSNQPQH
>TRBJ2-1|TRBV7-9
ASSLVERAEGNEQF
>TRBJ1-1|TRBV5-6
ASSFSSRTEAF
>TRBJ2-3|TRBV10-3
AISYQLTDTQY
>TRBJ2-3|TRBV10-3
AISESTSRETDTQY
>TRBJ2-3|TRBV7-8
ASSLRGNADTQY
>TRBJ2-7|TRBV7-3
ASSLSRDGYEQY
>TRBJ2-1|TRBV12-3/TRBV12-4
ASSPDFYNEQF
>TRBJ2-7|TRBV28
ASSPGQGPYEQY
>TRBJ1-6|TRBV30
AWREWRDRENSPLH
>TRBJ2-7|TRBV20-1
SAQLAFSYEQY
>TRBJ2-3|TRBV10-3
AISEGFGSTDTQY
>TRBJ1-2|TRBV27
ASSWGQGNYGYT
>TRBJ1-2|TRBV28
ASSFLGQESYGYT
>TRBJ2-2|TRBV10-3
AIKGDLDTGELF
>TRBJ2-2|TRBV7-2
ASSASGQAAGGELF
>TRBJ1-2|TRBV4-1
ASSHLDGALGYT